This TCR beta chain was retrieved from a study of radiotherapy plus CTLA-4 blockade in lung cancer (dated by TCRdb to 2017 to 2018). Background on the whole study: Among enrolled patients, approximately 19% had an objective response and 31% reached disease control. General conclusions and limits of the study: Increased serum interferon-beta after radiation, together with early dynamic changes in blood T cell clones, were reported to be the strongest predictors of response. After treatment with radiotherapy and ipilimumab, TCR clones that came from tumors expanded in the peripheral blood.

The library was obtained by the immunoSEQ multiplex PCR assay. Not all clones reach the TCRdb copy of this immuneACCESS table, which keeps in-frame sequences only. Checked studies attribute under half of the gap to unresolved V genes and leave the rest unexplained. The sample table records tens of thousands of clones; approximately 76% of these occur just once. The ten largest clones take up 2.5% to 3.5% of the sample. As for this clone: The specificity of this receptor is unknown. Per-base quality was not reported, and no clone a single base away is much larger than it.

In this study, focal radiation therapy paired with CTLA-4 blockade (ipilimumab) was tested in patients who had chemo-refractory metastatic non-small-cell lung cancer. The CDR1 and CDR2 encoded by the germline V gene are MNHEY and SVGAGI. The junction carries 7 bases between V and J, which are trimmed by 6 bases and 5 bases respectively. From its cysteine to its phenylalanine, the CDR3 spans 11 amino acids. Just the 33-base CDR3 DNA is kept, in frame starting at base 1. This receptor was obtained from a human donor with non-small cell lung cancer who had a complete response to radiotherapy plus ipilimumab. The chain employs TRBV6-5 and TRBJ1-2; the D gene cannot be resolved reliably. The sample here was peripheral blood, taken from a patient treated with radiotherapy plus ipilimumab. The CDR3 protein is CASRGGYGYTF. In nucleotide form, the sequence is TGTGCCAGCAGAGGAGGGTATGGCTACACCTTC.